The 4 T cell receptor beta chains reported below all come from one sample, sequenced in a study of shared clonotypes between healthy human individuals. The repertoire was sequenced with immunoSEQ multiplex PCR; TCRdb's copy has only in-frame clones and lacks some. The sample carries fewer than 1.6 million clones, 98% recorded once. The specimen was naive CD4+ T cells sorted from blood. As to subset: CD45RA+ positively selected. Receptors originate from a man aged 30 to 39 in good health.

This chain uses TRBV18 with TRBJ1-1, with D unclear. Germline values: CDR1 KGHSH, CDR2 LQKENI. V was clipped by 3 bases and J by 0 bases, with 20 bases between them. The CDR3 is 18 amino acids. The CDR3 region is CASSPLAGLPGMNTEAFF. The CDR3, as DNA: TGTGCCAGCTCACCGTTGGCAGGCCTCCCGGGAATGAACACTGAAGCTTTCTTT.

V is TRBV27 and J is TRBJ2-1, with D uncertain. Germline assignment: CDR1 MNHEY and CDR2 SMNVEV (reference sequence). This CDR3 is 13 amino acids long. V gave up 4 bases and J gave up 2 bases, with 6 bases separating them. The CDR3: CASSSLTYNEQFF. The CDR3 nucleotides read TGTGCCAGCAGTTCTCTCACCTACAATGAGCAGTTCTTC.

This sequence joins TRBV4-1 and TRBJ2-3, with D possibly being TRBD2 (5 bases). CDR1 and CDR2 from the germline V gene are MGHRA and YSYEKL. The V end lost 3 bases, the J end lost 0 bases, and 7 bases lay between the germline ends. This CDR3 comprises 14 residues. The CDR3 here is CASSQWESTDTQYF. DNA for the CDR3: TGCGCCAGCAGCCAGTGGGAGAGCACAGATACGCAGTATTTT.

CDR3 coding DNA: TGTGCCAGCAGCGCCCACTCCGGGGTGGGAGAAAAACTGTTTTTT. It encodes CASSAHSGVGEKLFF. The chain carries TRBV9 and TRBJ1-4, with D unresolved. The CDR3 is 15 amino acids. Trimming pared 3 bases from V and 8 bases from J, leaving 17 bases between. The V gene's germline CDR1 is SGDLS and CDR2 YYNGEE.